Below, one T cell receptor beta chain is given with its context. This sample was taken from a study of blood T cell repertoires in COVID-19. Germline V gene lookup returns CDR1 MGHRA and CDR2 YSYEKL. The V end was cut by 4 bases, the J end by 2 bases, with 8 bases between. The CDR3 length is 13 residues. Generated by immunoSEQ multiplex PCR, the TCRdb table keeps only in-frame clones and is missing some. The table shows around 140,000 clones, with 84% occurring only once. The chain couples TRBV4-1 to TRBJ1-2; maybe TRBD1 (5 bases). The sequence was collected from a man in his fifties in a cohort exposed to, infected with or recovered from COVID-19 (not recorded which). Sequencing input: PBMCs or T cells enriched from blood (not recorded which). Here the CDR3 reads CASSPTENYGYTF. The CDR3 coding sequence is TGCGCCAGCAGCCCGACAGAGAACTATGGCTACACCTTC.